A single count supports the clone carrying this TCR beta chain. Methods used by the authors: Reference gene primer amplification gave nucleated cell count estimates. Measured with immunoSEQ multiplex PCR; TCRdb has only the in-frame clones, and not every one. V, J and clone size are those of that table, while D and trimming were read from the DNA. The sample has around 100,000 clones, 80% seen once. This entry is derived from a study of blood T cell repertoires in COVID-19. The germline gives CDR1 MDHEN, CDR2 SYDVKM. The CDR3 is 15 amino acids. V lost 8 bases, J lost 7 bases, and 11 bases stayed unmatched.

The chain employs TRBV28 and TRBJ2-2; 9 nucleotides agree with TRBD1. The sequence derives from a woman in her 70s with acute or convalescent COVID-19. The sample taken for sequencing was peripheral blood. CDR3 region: CASHPGQGFSGELFF. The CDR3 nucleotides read TGTGCCAGCCATCCGGGACAGGGTTTCAGCGGGGAGCTGTTTTTT.